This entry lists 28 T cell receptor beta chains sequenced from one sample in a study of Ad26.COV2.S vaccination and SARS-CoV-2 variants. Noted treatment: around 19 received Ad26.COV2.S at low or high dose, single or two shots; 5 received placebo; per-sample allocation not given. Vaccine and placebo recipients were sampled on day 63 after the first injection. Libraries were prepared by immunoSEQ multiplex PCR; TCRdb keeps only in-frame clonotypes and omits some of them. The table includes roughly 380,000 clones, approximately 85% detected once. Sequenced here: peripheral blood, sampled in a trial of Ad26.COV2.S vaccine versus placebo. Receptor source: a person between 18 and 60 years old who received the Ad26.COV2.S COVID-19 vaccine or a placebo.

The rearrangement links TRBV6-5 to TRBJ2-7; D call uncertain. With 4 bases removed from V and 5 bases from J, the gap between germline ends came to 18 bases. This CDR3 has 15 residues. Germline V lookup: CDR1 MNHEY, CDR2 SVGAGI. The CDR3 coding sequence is TGTGCCAGCAGTTCTGGTCCCATCGCCGGCCACGAGCAGTACTTC. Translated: CASSSGPIAGHEQYF.

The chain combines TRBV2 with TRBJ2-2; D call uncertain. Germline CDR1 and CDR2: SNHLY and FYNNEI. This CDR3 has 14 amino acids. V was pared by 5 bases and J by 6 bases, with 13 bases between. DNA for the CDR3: TGTGCCAGCAGTCCCTCGAGGAGCGCCGGGGAGCTGTTTTTT. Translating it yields CASSPSRSAGELFF.

CDR3 in amino acids: CASSTSRVAGGEQFF. The CDR3 nucleotides read TGTGCCAGCAGTACCTCCCGGGTAGCGGGCGGTGAGCAGTTCTTC. The V gene is TRBV27, the J gene TRBJ2-1; 7 positions agree with TRBD2. This CDR3 comprises 15 residues. Trimming cost V 5 bases and J 9 bases; bases outside gene matches: 13. Germline loops: CDR1 MNHEY, CDR2 SMNVEV (reference sequence).

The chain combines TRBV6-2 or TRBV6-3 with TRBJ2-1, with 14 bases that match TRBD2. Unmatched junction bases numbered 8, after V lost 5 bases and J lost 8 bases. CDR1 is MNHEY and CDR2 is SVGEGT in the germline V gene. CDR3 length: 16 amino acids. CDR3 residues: CASSARLAGGWDEQFF. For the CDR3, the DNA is TGTGCCAGCAGTGCCCGACTAGCGGGAGGGTGGGATGAGCAGTTCTTC.

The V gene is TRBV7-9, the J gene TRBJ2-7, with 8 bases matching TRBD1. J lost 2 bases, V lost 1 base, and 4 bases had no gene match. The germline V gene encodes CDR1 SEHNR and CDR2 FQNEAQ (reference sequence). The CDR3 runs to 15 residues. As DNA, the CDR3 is TGTGCCAGCAGCTTAGAACAGGGGGGCGCCTACGAGCAGTACTTC. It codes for CASSLEQGGAYEQYF.

The CDR3 sequence: CASSLVGAQNTGELFF. The CDR3 DNA reads TGCGCCAGCAGCTTGGTAGGGGCCCAGAACACCGGGGAGCTGTTTTTT. This chain connects TRBV5-1 to TRBJ2-2; D is perhaps TRBD1 (5 bases). V lost 0 bases and J lost 1, with 10 bases in between. The CDR3 has 16 residues. Germline CDR1 and CDR2: SGHRS and YFSETQ.

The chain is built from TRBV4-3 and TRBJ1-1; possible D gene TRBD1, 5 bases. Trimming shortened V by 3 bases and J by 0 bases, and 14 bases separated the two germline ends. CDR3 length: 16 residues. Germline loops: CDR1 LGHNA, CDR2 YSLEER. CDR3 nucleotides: TGCGCCAGCAGCCATCCTAGCACAGGTATGAACACTGAAGCTTTCTTT. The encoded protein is CASSHPSTGMNTEAFF.

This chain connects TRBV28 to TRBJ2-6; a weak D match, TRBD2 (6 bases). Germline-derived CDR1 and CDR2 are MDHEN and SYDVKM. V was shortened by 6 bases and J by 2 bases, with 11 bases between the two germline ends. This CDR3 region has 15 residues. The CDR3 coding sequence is TGTGCCAGCAGCTATTCGGGGGCTGGGGCCAACGTCCTGACTTTC. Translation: CASSYSGAGANVLTF.

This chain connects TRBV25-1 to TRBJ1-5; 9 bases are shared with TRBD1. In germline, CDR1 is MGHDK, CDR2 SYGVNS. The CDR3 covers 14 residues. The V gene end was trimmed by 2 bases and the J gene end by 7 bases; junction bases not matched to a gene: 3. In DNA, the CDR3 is TGTGCCAGCAGTGAAGGACAGGGGAGCCAGCCCCAGCATTTT. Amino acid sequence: CASSEGQGSQPQHF.

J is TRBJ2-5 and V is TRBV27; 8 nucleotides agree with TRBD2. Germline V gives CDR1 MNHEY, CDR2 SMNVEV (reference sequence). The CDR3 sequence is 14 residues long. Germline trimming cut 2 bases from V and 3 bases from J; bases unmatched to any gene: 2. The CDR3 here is CASSLKAGEETQYF. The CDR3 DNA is TGTGCCAGCAGTTTAAAAGCGGGAGAAGAGACCCAGTACTTC.

The CDR3 loop reads CASSQPPWGGATDTQYF. The CDR3 bases are TGTGCCAGCAGCCAACCTCCGTGGGGGGGAGCCACAGATACGCAGTATTTT. The chain couples TRBV3-1 (or the pseudogene TRBV3-2) to TRBJ2-3; 7 positions match TRBD2. This CDR3 is 17 amino acids long. With 2 bases clipped from V and 2 bases from J, the junction kept 10 bases outside the gene matches. Germline-derived CDR1 and CDR2 are LGHDT and YNNKEL (reference sequence).

CDR3 in DNA: TGCGCCAGCAGCCTAAAGACAGGGTTAGACACTGAAGCTTTCTTT. Protein sequence: CASSLKTGLDTEAFF. The chain joins TRBV5-1 to TRBJ1-1; TRBD1 agrees at 7 bases. The CDR3 extends over 15 amino acids. The germline CDR1 and CDR2 sequences are SGHRS and YFSETQ. J gave up 3 bases and V 4 bases, and 9 bases lay outside the gene matches.

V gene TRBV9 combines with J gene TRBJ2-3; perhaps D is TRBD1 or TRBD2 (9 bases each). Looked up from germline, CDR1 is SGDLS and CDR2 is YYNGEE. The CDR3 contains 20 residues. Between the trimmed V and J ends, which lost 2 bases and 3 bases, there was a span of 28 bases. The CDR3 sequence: CASSVGQGNSGSMRTDTQYF. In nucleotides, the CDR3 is TGTGCCAGCAGCGTGGGACAGGGTAATAGCGGGAGTATGAGGACAGATACGCAGTATTTT. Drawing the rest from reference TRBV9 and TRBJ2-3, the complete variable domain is DSGVTQTPKHLITATGQRVTLRCSPRSGDLSVYWYQQSLDQGLQFLIQYYNGEERAKGNILERFSAQQFPDLHSELNLSSLELGDSALYFCASSVGQGNSGSMRTDTQYFGPGTRLTVL.

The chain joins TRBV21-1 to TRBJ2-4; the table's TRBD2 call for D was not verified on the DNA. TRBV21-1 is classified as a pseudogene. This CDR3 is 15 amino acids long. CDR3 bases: TGTGCCAGCAGCATAGCGGGACTAGCCAAAAACATTCAGTACTTC. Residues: CASSIAGLAKNIQYF.

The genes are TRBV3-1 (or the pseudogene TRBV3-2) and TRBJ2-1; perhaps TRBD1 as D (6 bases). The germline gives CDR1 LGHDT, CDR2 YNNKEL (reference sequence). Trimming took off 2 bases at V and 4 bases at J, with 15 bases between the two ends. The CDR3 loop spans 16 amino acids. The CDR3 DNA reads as TGTGCCAGCAGCCAATCCGATCTAGGGACATACAATGAGCAGTTCTTC. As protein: CASSQSDLGTYNEQFF.

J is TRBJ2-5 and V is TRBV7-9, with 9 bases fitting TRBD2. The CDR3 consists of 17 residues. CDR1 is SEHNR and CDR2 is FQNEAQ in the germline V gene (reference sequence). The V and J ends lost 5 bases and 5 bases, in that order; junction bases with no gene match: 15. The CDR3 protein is CASSRLPPSAGGETQYF. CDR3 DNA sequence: TGTGCCAGCAGCCGCCTCCCACCGTCAGCGGGAGGTGAGACCCAGTACTTC.

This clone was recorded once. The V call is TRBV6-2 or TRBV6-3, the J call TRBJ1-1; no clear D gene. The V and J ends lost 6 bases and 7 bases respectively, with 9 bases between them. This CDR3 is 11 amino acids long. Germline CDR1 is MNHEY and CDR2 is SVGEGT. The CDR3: CASSRSNEAFF. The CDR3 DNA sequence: TGTGCCAGCAGCCGGAGCAATGAAGCTTTCTTT.

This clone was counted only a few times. CDR3 region: CASGTGFPGANVLTF. The CDR3 nucleotides are TGCGCCAGCGGCACAGGGTTCCCTGGGGCCAACGTCCTGACTTTC. The chain recombines TRBV5-1 with TRBJ2-6; tentative D call: TRBD1 (6 bases). V was pared by 7 bases and J by 2 bases, with 13 bases between. Germline assignment: CDR1 SGHRS and CDR2 YFSETQ. The CDR3 spans 15 residues.

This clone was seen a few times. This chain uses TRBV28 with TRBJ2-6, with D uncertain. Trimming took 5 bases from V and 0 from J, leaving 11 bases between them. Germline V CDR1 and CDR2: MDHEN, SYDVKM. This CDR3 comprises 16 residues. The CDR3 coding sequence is TGTGCCAGCAGTCGAGGACCGACCTCTGGGGCCAACGTCCTGACTTTC. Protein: CASSRGPTSGANVLTF.

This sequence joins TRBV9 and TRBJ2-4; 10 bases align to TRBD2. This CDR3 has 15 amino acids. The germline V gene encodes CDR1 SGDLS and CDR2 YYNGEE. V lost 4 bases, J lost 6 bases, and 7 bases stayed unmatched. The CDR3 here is CASSPTVAGGNIQYF. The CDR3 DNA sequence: TGTGCCAGCAGCCCGACGGTAGCGGGAGGAAACATTCAGTACTTC.

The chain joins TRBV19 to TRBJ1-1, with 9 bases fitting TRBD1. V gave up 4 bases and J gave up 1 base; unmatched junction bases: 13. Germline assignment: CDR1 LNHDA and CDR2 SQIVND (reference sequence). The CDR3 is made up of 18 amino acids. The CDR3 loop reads CASSTNRGHPVGNTEAFF. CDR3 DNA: TGTGCCAGTAGTACAAACAGGGGGCACCCGGTGGGGAACACTGAAGCTTTCTTT.

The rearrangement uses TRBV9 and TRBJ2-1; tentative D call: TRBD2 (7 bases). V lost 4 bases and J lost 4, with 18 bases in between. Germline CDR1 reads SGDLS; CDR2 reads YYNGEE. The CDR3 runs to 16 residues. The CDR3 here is CASSSRGAESYNEQFF. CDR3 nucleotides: TGTGCCAGCAGCTCCCGGGGGGCGGAATCATACAATGAGCAGTTCTTC.

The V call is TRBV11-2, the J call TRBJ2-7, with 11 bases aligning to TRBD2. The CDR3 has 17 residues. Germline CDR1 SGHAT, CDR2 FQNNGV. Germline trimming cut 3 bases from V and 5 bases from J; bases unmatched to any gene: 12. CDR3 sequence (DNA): TGTGCCAGCAGCTTCCTCGGTTCCCTAGCGGGAGGCCACGAGCAGTACTTC. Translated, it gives CASSFLGSLAGGHEQYF.

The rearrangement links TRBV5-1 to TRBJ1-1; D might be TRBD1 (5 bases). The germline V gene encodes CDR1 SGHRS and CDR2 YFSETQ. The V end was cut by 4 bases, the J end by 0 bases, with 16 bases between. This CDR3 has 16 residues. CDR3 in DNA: TGCGCCAGCAGCGTAACCGGGACGGAGTTGAACACTGAAGCTTTCTTT. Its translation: CASSVTGTELNTEAFF.

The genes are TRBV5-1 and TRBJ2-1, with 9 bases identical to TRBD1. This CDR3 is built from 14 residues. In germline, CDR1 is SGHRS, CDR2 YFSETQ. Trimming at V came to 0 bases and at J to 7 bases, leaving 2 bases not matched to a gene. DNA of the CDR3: TGCGCCAGCAGCTTGGAACAGGGGGCGAATGAGCAGTTCTTC. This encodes CASSLEQGANEQFF. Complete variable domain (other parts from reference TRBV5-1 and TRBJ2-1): KAGVTQTPRYLIKTRGQQVTLSCSPISGHRSVSWYQQTPGQGLQFLFEYFSETQRNKGNFPGRFSGRQFSNSRSEMNVSTLELGDSALYLCASSLEQGANEQFFGPGTRLTVL.

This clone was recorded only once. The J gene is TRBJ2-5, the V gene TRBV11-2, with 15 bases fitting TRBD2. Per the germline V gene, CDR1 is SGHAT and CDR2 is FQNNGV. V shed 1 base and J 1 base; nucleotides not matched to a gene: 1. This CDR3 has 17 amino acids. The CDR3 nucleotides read TGTGCCAGCAGCTTAGGGACTAGCGGGAGGGTCCAAGAGACCCAGTACTTC. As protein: CASSLGTSGRVQETQYF.

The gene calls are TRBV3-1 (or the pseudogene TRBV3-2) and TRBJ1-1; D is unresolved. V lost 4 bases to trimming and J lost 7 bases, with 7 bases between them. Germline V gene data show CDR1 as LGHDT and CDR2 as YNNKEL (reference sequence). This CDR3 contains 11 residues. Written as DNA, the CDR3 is TGTGCCAGCAGCCGCGGGAATGAAGCTTTCTTT. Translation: CASSRGNEAFF.

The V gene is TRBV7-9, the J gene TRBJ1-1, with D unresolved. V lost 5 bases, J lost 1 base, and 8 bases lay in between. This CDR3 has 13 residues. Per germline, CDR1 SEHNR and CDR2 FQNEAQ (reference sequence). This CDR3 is CASSTSGNTEAFF. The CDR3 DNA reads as TGTGCCAGCAGCACCTCGGGGAACACTGAAGCTTTCTTT.